The entry that follows covers one T cell receptor beta chain sequence. Time point of the sample: after dendritic cell vaccination, including at tumor progression/relapse. Germline lookup yields CDR1 LNHDA and CDR2 SQIVND (reference sequence). Germline trimming cut 6 bases from V and 5 bases from J; bases unmatched to any gene: 0. The CDR3 runs 12 residues. TCRdb's copy holds only in-frame clones and misses some; the assay was immunoSEQ multiplex PCR. The sample records tens of thousands of clones, more than 75% being singletons. The entry originates in a study of glioma-infiltrating T cells after dendritic cell vaccination.

The material was blood, obtained after dendritic cell vaccination. The V call is TRBV19, the J call TRBJ2-3, with 9 bases aligning to TRBD1. This sequence originates from a human donor with glioblastoma. The CDR3 region is CASRDRGDTQYF. The CDR3 nucleotides are TGTGCCAGTAGGGACAGGGGAGATACGCAGTATTTT.